Each of the 20 T cell receptor beta chains below was sequenced from the same sample in a study of blood T cell repertoires in COVID-19. Using immunoSEQ multiplex PCR, the repertoire was profiled, and TCRdb retains in-frame clones only, with some absent. The sample consists of roughly 50,000 clones, 65% to 90% of them appearing once. The sample taken for sequencing was peripheral blood. These receptors all stem from a woman at least 80 years old with acute or convalescent COVID-19.

The chain employs TRBV19 and TRBJ1-5, with a weak D call TRBD1 (6 bases). The CDR3 extends over 15 amino acids. Deletions cut 10 bases from V and 4 bases from J, with 20 bases between. Germline V gene lookup returns CDR1 LNHDA and CDR2 SQIVND (reference sequence). CDR3 in amino acids: CATQSPTGSNQPQHF. For the CDR3, the DNA is TGTGCCACCCAATCCCCCACAGGGTCAAATCAGCCCCAGCATTTT.

The V and J genes are TRBV12-5 and TRBJ2-2, with D hard to call. Trimming stripped 1 base from V and 1 base from J, with 7 bases between. This CDR3 contains 15 residues. Germline assignment: CDR1 LGHNT and CDR2 FRNRAP. In nucleotides, the CDR3 is TGTGCTAGTGGTTTGGGTCCGAGGAACACCGGGGAGCTGTTTTTT. Encoded protein: CASGLGPRNTGELFF.

The CDR3 nucleotides are TGTGCCTGGAGTACCTACGACGCGGGAGCTTTCTTT. Translation gives CAWSTYDAGAFF. V gene TRBV30 combines with J gene TRBJ1-1, with D uncertain. V lost 2 bases and J 10 bases, leaving 14 bases between the germline ends. Germline assignment: CDR1 GTSNPN and CDR2 SVGIG (reference sequence). The CDR3 spans 12 residues.

The V gene is TRBV10-3, the J gene TRBJ2-1, with 10 nucleotides matching TRBD2. CDR3 length: 15 amino acids. Germline CDR1 ENHRY, CDR2 SYGVKD. Trimming removed 6 bases from V and 0 bases from J; junction bases left unmatched: 2. CDR3 sequence reads: CAISRLAGSYNEQFF. The DNA of the CDR3 is TGTGCCATCAGCCGACTAGCGGGCTCCTACAATGAGCAGTTCTTC.

The V and J genes are TRBV5-6 and TRBJ2-4, with 10 bases aligning to TRBD2. CDR1 is SGHDT and CDR2 is YYEEEE in the germline V gene. The CDR3 has 16 residues. The ends lost 3 bases at V and 3 bases at J; junction bases unmatched: 6. This chain's CDR3 is CASSWTKRGGKNIQYF. The CDR3 region has the DNA TGTGCCAGCAGCTGGACTAAGCGGGGGGGCAAAAACATTCAGTACTTC.

This sequence joins TRBV19 and TRBJ1-5, with 7 positions matching TRBD1. CDR1 is LNHDA and CDR2 is SQIVND in the germline V gene (reference sequence). The CDR3 spans 15 residues. V shed 0 bases and J 7 bases; nucleotides not matched to a gene: 6. CDR3 bases: TGTGCCAGTAGTATAGAAGCAGGGGGATTACAGCCCCAGCATTTT. This codes for CASSIEAGGLQPQHF.

This clone occurred once. The genes are TRBV6-5 and TRBJ1-5, with 8 bases lining up with TRBD1. Germline V gives CDR1 MNHEY, CDR2 SVGAGI. V shed 6 bases, J shed 7 bases, and the junction held 11 bases outside the gene matches. The CDR3 runs 15 residues. The CDR3 is CASRPGKAGGQPQHF. DNA of the CDR3: TGTGCCAGCAGGCCAGGGAAGGCAGGGGGCCAGCCCCAGCATTTT.

The chain is built from TRBV5-4 and TRBJ1-1, with D hard to call. Germline loops: CDR1 SGHNT, CDR2 YYREEE (reference sequence). V shed 4 bases and J shed 1 base, with 8 bases lying between them. The CDR3 totals 13 residues. CDR3 coding DNA: TGTGCCAGCAGCCCTGGAGGGAACACTGAAGCTTTCTTT. Its protein product is CASSPGGNTEAFF.

The chain links TRBV7-3 to TRBJ1-1, with 7 bases lining up with TRBD1. The CDR3 sequence is 13 residues long. V dropped 2 bases and J dropped 3; count of bases not matched to a gene: 0. From germline, CDR1 is SGHTA and CDR2 FQGTGA. The CDR3 sequence: CASSLDRDTEAFF. The CDR3 DNA reads as TGTGCCAGCAGCTTAGACAGGGACACTGAAGCTTTCTTT.

The V call is TRBV6-6, the J call TRBJ1-4, with a possible D match to TRBD1 (5 bases). Germline V gene data show CDR1 as MNHNY and CDR2 as SVGAGI (reference sequence). CDR3 length: 16 amino acids. Trimming removed 2 bases from V and 7 bases from J, with 17 bases in between. The chain's CDR3 is CASSYPLGPGGEKLFF. DNA for the CDR3: TGTGCCAGCAGTTACCCCCTGGGTCCCGGGGGTGAAAAACTGTTTTTT.

CDR3 amino acids: CASSARDSYSNTEAFF. The CDR3 nucleotides read TGTGCCAGCAGCGCCCGGGACAGTTATTCGAACACTGAAGCTTTCTTT. This rearrangement joins TRBV9 to TRBJ1-1; 7 bases agree with TRBD1. This CDR3 spans 16 amino acids. CDR1 and CDR2 (germline): SGDLS, YYNGEE. Trimming removed 3 bases from V and 1 base from J; junction bases left unmatched: 9.

This chain uses TRBV9 with TRBJ2-3, with TRBD2 matching over 9 bases. The CDR3 totals 16 residues. V was clipped by 3 bases and J by 6 bases; unmatched bases: 11. CDR1 is SGDLS and CDR2 is YYNGEE in the germline V gene. The CDR3 sequence: CASSAAGTSLLDTQYF. The DNA for the CDR3 is TGTGCCAGCAGCGCCGCCGGGACTAGCTTACTCGATACGCAGTATTTT.

The chain recombines TRBV6-6 with TRBJ1-4, with TRBD1 identical over 8 bases. The CDR3 covers 14 residues. V lost 5 bases, J lost 8 bases, and 7 bases stayed unmatched. CDR1 MNHNY and CDR2 SVGAGI come from the germline V gene (reference sequence). CDR3 in amino acids: CASSTPGTGEKLFF. The CDR3 nucleotides are TGTGCCAGCAGTACTCCCGGGACAGGAGAAAAACTGTTTTTT.

This clone was observed once. The chain combines TRBV15 with TRBJ2-5; perhaps TRBD1 as D (5 bases). Germline values: CDR1 LNHNV, CDR2 YYDKDF (reference sequence). The V and J ends lost 5 bases and 5 bases respectively, with 15 bases between them. The CDR3 has 14 residues. This CDR3 is CATSSPVPGETQYF. The CDR3 DNA reads as TGTGCCACCAGCTCCCCAGTCCCAGGGGAGACCCAGTACTTC.

The CDR3 bases are TGTGCCAGCAGTTCCGGACAGGACACCGGGGAGCTGTTTTTT. Translating gives CASSSGQDTGELFF. The V call is TRBV28, the J call TRBJ2-2; 7 bases map to TRBD1. Unmatched junction bases numbered 2, after V lost 4 bases and J lost 3 bases. The CDR3 has 14 residues. Germline CDR1 is MDHEN and CDR2 is SYDVKM. The variable domain in full, with the rest retrieved from reference TRBV28 and TRBJ2-2, is DVKVTQSSRYLVKRTGEKVFLECVQDMDHENMFWYRQDPGLGLRLIYFSYDVKMKEKGDIPEGYSVSREKKERFSLILESASTNQTSMYLCASSSGQDTGELFFGEGSRLTVL.

The table lists this clone with a few counts. This chain uses TRBV7-9 with TRBJ1-1; 9 bases fit TRBD1. Trimming cost V 3 bases and J 3 bases; bases outside gene matches: 5. Germline-derived CDR1 and CDR2 are SEHNR and FQNEAQ (reference sequence). The CDR3 length is 15 residues. The CDR3 protein is CASSFGQGRDTEAFF. The CDR3 bases are TGTGCCAGCAGCTTCGGACAGGGGCGAGACACTGAAGCTTTCTTT.

The rearrangement uses TRBV19 and TRBJ1-2, with 8 positions matching TRBD1. The V segment lost 6 bases and the J segment 1 base; nucleotides outside the gene matches: 4. This CDR3 is built from 14 residues. CDR1 is LNHDA and CDR2 is SQIVND in the germline V gene (reference sequence). For the CDR3, the DNA is TGTGCCAGTAGATCGGACAGGGATAACTATGGCTACACCTTC. Translated: CASRSDRDNYGYTF.

The chain uses TRBV1 and TRBJ1-4. TRBV1 is shown as a pseudogene. The CDR3 length is 13 residues. The CDR3 region has the DNA TGCACCAGCAGCCAAGAAAGGAGGGAAAAACTGTTTTTT. It encodes CTSSQERREKLFF.

The V gene is TRBV18, the J gene TRBJ1-2, with 7 bases aligning to TRBD1. The CDR3 consists of 16 residues. V was clipped by 4 bases and J by 2 bases; unmatched bases: 10. CDR1 is KGHSH, CDR2 LQKENI, per germline. As DNA, the CDR3 is TGTGCCAGCTCACGTGATCAGGGACAGTCCAACTATGGCTACACCTTC. Translating it yields CASSRDQGQSNYGYTF.

The chain couples TRBV5-8 to TRBJ1-2; no clear D. The germline CDR1 and CDR2 sequences are SGHTS and YDEGEE. The germline V and J ends were trimmed by 6 bases and 3 bases, with 15 bases remaining between them. The CDR3 spans 14 residues. The CDR3 protein is CASTITGADYGYTF. CDR3 bases: TGTGCCAGCACCATCACGGGAGCTGACTATGGCTACACCTTC. The variable domain in full, with the rest retrieved from reference TRBV5-8 and TRBJ1-2, is EAGVTQSPTHLIKTRGQQATLRCSPISGHTSVYWYQQALGLGLQFLLWYDEGEERNRGNFPPRFSGRQFPNYSSELNVNALELEDSALYLCASTITGADYGYTFGSGTRLTVV.